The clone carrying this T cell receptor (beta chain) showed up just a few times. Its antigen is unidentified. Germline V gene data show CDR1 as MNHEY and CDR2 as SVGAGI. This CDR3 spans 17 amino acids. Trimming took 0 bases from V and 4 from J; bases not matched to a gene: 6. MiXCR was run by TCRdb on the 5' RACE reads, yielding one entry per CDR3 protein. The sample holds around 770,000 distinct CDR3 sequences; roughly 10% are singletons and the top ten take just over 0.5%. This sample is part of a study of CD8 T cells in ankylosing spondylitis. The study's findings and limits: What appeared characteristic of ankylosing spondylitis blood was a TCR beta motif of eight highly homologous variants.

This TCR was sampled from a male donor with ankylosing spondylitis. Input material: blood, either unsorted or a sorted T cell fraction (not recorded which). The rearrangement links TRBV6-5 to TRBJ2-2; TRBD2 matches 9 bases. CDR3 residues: CASSYSNLAGLTGELFF. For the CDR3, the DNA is TGTGCCAGCAGTTACTCGAATCTAGCGGGGCTCACCGGGGAGCTGTTTTTT.